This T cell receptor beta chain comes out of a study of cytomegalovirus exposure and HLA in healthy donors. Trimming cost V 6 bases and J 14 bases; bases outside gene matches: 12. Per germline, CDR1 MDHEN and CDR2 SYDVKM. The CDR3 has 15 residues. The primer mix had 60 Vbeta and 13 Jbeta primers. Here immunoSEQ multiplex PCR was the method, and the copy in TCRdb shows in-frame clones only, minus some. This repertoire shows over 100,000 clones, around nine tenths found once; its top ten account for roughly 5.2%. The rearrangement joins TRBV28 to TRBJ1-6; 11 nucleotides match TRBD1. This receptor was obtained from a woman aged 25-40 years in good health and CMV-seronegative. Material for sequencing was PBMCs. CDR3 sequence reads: CASSHAGTGGLALHF. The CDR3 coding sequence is TGTGCCAGCAGCCACGCCGGGACAGGGGGTTTAGCCCTCCACTTT.